This T cell receptor (beta chain) came from a study of regulatory T cells in long-lasting Graves disease. Study context: The study counted Graves' disease as persistent given over 5 years of antithyroid drugs and positive TSH receptor antibodies.

The time point denotes: persistent/refractory GD, antithyroid drugs over 5 years with positive TRAb. PBMC RNA served as the TCR library source. In its sample, this clonotype was seen a few times. The CDR3 consists of 12 residues. The germline CDR1 and CDR2 sequences are SEHNR and FQNEAQ (reference sequence). Between the trimmed V and J ends, which lost 5 bases and 3 bases, there was a span of 5 bases. With iRepertoire HTBI primers and Arm-PCR of CDR3 regions, TCR beta libraries were built. In the authors' workflow: Looking across samples, the authors found approximately 60 TRBV and 14 to 15 TRBJ segments. TCRdb called the multiplex PCR reads again in MiXCR, with one record for every CDR3 protein. TCRdb's processing, not the authors' own work, is the source of the V and J calls. The data hold nearly 350,000 distinct CDR3 sequences, with about 20% observed a single time.

The chain uses TRBV7-9 and TRBJ2-4; D is undetermined. Here the sequenced sample was peripheral blood mononuclear cells (PBMCs), taken when the disease was refractory, from a patient treated with antithyroid drugs. This TCR was recovered from a female donor with Graves disease. This CDR3 is CASSPDKNIQYF. CDR3 DNA: TGTGCCAGCAGCCCGGACAAAAACATTCAGTACTTC.